This TCR beta chain is from a study of CD8 T cells in ankylosing spondylitis. This clonotype occurred many times. TCRdb reprocessed the 5' RACE reads with MiXCR, giving one entry per CDR3 protein. Of approximately 290,000 distinct CDR3 sequences in the sample, roughly 20% were seen once. V was clipped by 7 bases and J by 2 bases, with 8 bases between them. The germline gives CDR1 SQVTM, CDR2 ANQGSEA. The CDR3 loop spans 11 amino acids. This TCR derives from a female donor with ankylosing spondylitis or in good health (not recorded which). The chain carries TRBV29-1 and TRBJ2-5; no reliable D call. Specimen: blood, either unsorted or a sorted T cell fraction (not recorded which). This CDR3 is CSAAEQETQYF. In DNA form, the CDR3 reads TGCAGCGCAGCAGAACAAGAGACCCAGTACTTC.